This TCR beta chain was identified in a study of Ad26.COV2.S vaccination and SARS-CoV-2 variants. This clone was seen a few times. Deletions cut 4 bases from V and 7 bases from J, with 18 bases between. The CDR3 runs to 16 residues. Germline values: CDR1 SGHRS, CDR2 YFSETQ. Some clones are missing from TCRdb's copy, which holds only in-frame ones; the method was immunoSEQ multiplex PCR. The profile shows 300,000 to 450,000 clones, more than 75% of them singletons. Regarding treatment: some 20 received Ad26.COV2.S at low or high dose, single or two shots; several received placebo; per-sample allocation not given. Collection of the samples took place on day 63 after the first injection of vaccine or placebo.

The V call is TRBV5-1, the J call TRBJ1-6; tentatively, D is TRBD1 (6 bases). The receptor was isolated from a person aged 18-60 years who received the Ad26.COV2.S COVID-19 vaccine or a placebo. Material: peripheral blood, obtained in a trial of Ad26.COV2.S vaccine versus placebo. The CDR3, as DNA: TGCGCCAGCAGCCTCCACTCCGGGACACTGAATTCACCCCTCCACTTT. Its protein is CASSLHSGTLNSPLHF.